This T cell receptor beta chain was retrieved from a study of T cells in Graves' hyperthyroidism and ophthalmopathy. The TCR beta CDR3 regions underwent amplification using RNA transcripts as the source. An initial round of RT-PCR targeting the TCR CDR3 relied on the HTBI primer set. A single record per CDR3 protein comes from TCRdb applying MiXCR to the multiplex PCR reads. The table shows around 400,000 distinct CDR3 sequences, with 13% to 15% occurring only once. The CDR3 is 17 residues long. The germline gives CDR1 SGDLS, CDR2 YYNGEE. The V segment lost 2 bases and the J segment 0 bases; nucleotides outside the gene matches: 9. This clonotype has a single count.

The sample was blood. The gene calls are TRBV9 and TRBJ2-3; TRBD2 matches 7 bases. The receptor was derived from a woman aged 55-70 years with Graves' ophthalmopathy. The DNA of the CDR3 is TGTGCCAGCAGCGTTAGATCTAGCGGAACTAGCACAGATACGCAGTATTTT. Its translation: CASSVRSSGTSTDTQYF. Complete variable domain (other parts from reference TRBV9 and TRBJ2-3): DSGVTQTPKHLITATGQRVTLRCSPRSGDLSVYWYQQSLDQGLQFLIQYYNGEERAKGNILERFSAQQFPDLHSELNLSSLELGDSALYFCASSVRSSGTSTDTQYFGPGTRLTVL.